These T cell receptor beta chains were read from a single sample in a study of CD8+ T cells in alopecia areata. The repertoire was sequenced with immunoSEQ multiplex PCR; TCRdb's copy has only in-frame clones and lacks some. The data hold 200,000 to 250,000 clones, with approximately 47% observed a single time. This specimen was CD4+ T cells sorted from blood, taken around week 37, from a patient treated with tofacitinib. The receptors were sampled from a human donor with alopecia areata. Both conserved end residues are part of each CDR3. D genes are given only for firm matches.

>TRBJ2-1|-|TRBV10-1
CASSRTVLSEQFF
>TRBJ2-1|-|TRBV25-1
CASTRRQGEQFF
>TRBJ2-7|TRBD2|TRBV4-3
CASSLSGSSYEQYF
>TRBJ1-4|-|TRBV18
CASSPLGGTNEKLFF
>TRBJ2-7|-|TRBV7-2
CASSLASGTYEQYF
>TRBJ2-2|-|TRBV4-1
CASVTGTNSGELFF
>TRBJ1-3|TRBD1|TRBV29-1
CSAQGQGTGNTIYF
>TRBJ2-4|-|TRBV29-1
CSVSDIHLAKNIQYF
>TRBJ2-1|TRBD2|TRBV2
CASSPLAGSINEQFF
>TRBJ2-7|-|TRBV9
CASSSYYEQYF
>TRBJ2-7|-|TRBV30
CAWSGGGRSSYEQYF
>TRBJ1-2|-|TRBV29-1
CSVEPPGVDGYTF
>TRBJ2-1|-|TRBV7-3
CASSLMGRRGEQFF
>TRBJ2-1|TRBD1|TRBV5-1
CASSLAPTGTGGHNEQFF
>TRBJ1-2|-|TRBV15
CATSMGRSSSYGYTF
>TRBJ2-1|TRBD2|TRBV2
CASKTASGGGMMFF
>TRBJ2-7|-|TRBV29-1
CSYRGRDEQYF
>TRBJ2-1|-|TRBV5-1
CASSQEDEQFF
>TRBJ1-5|TRBD1|TRBV19
CASLGTVTISNQPQHF
>TRBJ2-1|-|TRBV29-1
CSVAGVGYNEQFF
>TRBJ2-2|TRBD1|TRBV10-1
CASRDRPNTGELFF
>TRBJ1-2|TRBD1|TRBV5-8
CASGTGSATF
>TRBJ2-1|TRBD2|TRBV29-1
CSAASGRWNEQFF
>TRBJ1-2|-|TRBV30
CAWSVRGGGYTF
>TRBJ2-6|-|TRBV15
CATSRPRTSGANVLTF
>TRBJ2-5|-|TRBV5-1
CASSSLVGKYF
>TRBJ1-2|-|TRBV4-3
CASSQDLRDIGGYTF
>TRBJ1-2|TRBD1|TRBV13
CASTLLSSGTGHGYTF
>TRBJ2-7|TRBD1|TRBV5-1
CASRNTGGYEQYF
>TRBJ1-4|-|TRBV15
CATRHPAGSNEKLFF
>TRBJ2-7|-|TRBV5-1
CASSPGPARMEQYF
>TRBJ2-3|-|TRBV7-2
CASSLSGRDTQYF
>TRBJ1-2|-|TRBV30
CAYNDRQGQSMRYTF
>TRBJ2-1|-|TRBV29-1
CSVGRNEQFF
>TRBJ2-7|TRBD1|TRBV6-5
CASSPRQGMHYEQYF
>TRBJ2-5|TRBD1|TRBV2
CASSGDRAKTQYF
>TRBJ1-1|TRBD1|TRBV29-1
CSVQGRMNTEAFF
>TRBJ2-3|TRBD2|TRBV27
CASSLSTSGSPTDTQYF
>TRBJ1-5|-|TRBV4-1
CASSQDRATSRQPQHF
>TRBJ2-7|TRBD2|TRBV29-1
CSARGGPIYEQYF
>TRBJ2-5|-|TRBV7-9
CASEGTETQYF
>TRBJ2-6|TRBD1|TRBV7-2
CASSLAHGTGSGANVLTF
>TRBJ2-5|-|TRBV2
CASSEGPLSGTQYF
>TRBJ2-3|TRBD1|TRBV29-1
CSVEGDRDTDTQYF
>TRBJ1-2|TRBD1|TRBV9
CASSPDRVNYGYTF
>TRBJ1-1|-|TRBV7-3
CASSVTGRNTEAFF
>TRBJ1-1|TRBD1|TRBV29-1
CSVTGQGNTEAFF
>TRBJ1-3|TRBD1|TRBV18
CASSPSTGTAGNTIYF
>TRBJ1-1|-|TRBV10-3
CAGKSPNTEAFF
>TRBJ2-4|-|TRBV5-4
CASSLVGVGNIQYF
>TRBJ2-5|-|TRBV7-2
CASSLSGTVGQETQYF
>TRBJ1-1|-|TRBV25-1
CASSDSGPMNTEAFF
>TRBJ2-3|-|TRBV7-2
CASSLAGGGDTQYF
>TRBJ2-1|TRBD2|TRBV10-3
CAISESELAGTDNEQFF
>TRBJ2-1|-|TRBV4-2
CASSQDRATNEQFF